Following are 7 T cell receptor beta chains from one sample sequenced in a study of blood T cell repertoires in COVID-19. The data were produced by immunoSEQ multiplex PCR, yet TCRdb's version contains in-frame clones alone and is incomplete. The sample includes roughly 45,000 clones, around four fifths of them seen just once. The specimen sequenced was peripheral blood. The receptors here all came from a human donor in a cohort sampled during active COVID-19.

The V call is TRBV2, the J call TRBJ1-1; possible D gene TRBD1, 5 bases. The V gene's germline CDR1 is SNHLY and CDR2 FYNNEI. The V end was cut by 6 bases, the J end by 2 bases, with 10 bases between. The CDR3 has 13 residues. In nucleotides, the CDR3 is TGTGCCAGCAGGAAGGGGTATAACACTGAAGCTTTCTTT. This sequence encodes CASRKGYNTEAFF.

This chain links TRBV3-1 (or the pseudogene TRBV3-2) with TRBJ1-3, with TRBD1 matching 12 bases. Germline loops: CDR1 LGHDT, CDR2 YNNKEL (reference sequence). The CDR3 runs 17 residues. J was trimmed by 3 bases and V by 6 bases; bases with no gene match: 9. This CDR3 reads CASSLGTGGVYGNTIYF. The CDR3 coding sequence is TGTGCCAGCAGTCTGGGGACAGGGGGCGTATATGGAAACACCATATATTTT.

The V and J genes are TRBV19 and TRBJ1-2; 8 nucleotides agree with TRBD1. V lost 5 bases, J lost 8 bases, and 7 bases stayed unmatched. This CDR3 contains 13 residues. Germline V lookup: CDR1 LNHDA, CDR2 SQIVND (reference sequence). CDR3 in DNA: TGTGCCAGTAGTTGGGGGACAGGTGTCGGCTACACCTTC. Amino acids: CASSWGTGVGYTF.

The rearrangement joins TRBV9 to TRBJ1-1; 8 bases agree with TRBD1. V trimming: 1 base; J trimming: 8 bases; junction bases outside the gene matches: 7. Germline CDR1 SGDLS, CDR2 YYNGEE. The CDR3 has 14 amino acids. The CDR3 nucleotides are TGTGCCAGCAGCGTAACCTCACAGGGGGGGGAAGCTTTCTTT. This encodes CASSVTSQGGEAFF. Together with reference TRBV9 and TRBJ1-1, the CDR3 gives the full variable domain: DSGVTQTPKHLITATGQRVTLRCSPRSGDLSVYWYQQSLDQGLQFLIQYYNGEERAKGNILERFSAQQFPDLHSELNLSSLELGDSALYFCASSVTSQGGEAFFGQGTRLTVV.

The chain couples TRBV28 to TRBJ1-3, with a weak D call TRBD1 (5 bases). The ends were cut back, 1 base at V and 0 bases at J, with 10 bases in the middle. CDR1 and CDR2 from the germline V gene are MDHEN and SYDVKM. CDR3 length: 16 amino acids. CDR3 protein: CASSLSGVNSGNTIYF. Here the CDR3 DNA reads TGTGCCAGCAGTTTATCGGGGGTAAACTCTGGAAACACCATATATTTT.

The chain links TRBV5-4 to TRBJ2-7; tentatively, D is TRBD2 (5 bases). Germline assignment: CDR1 SGHNT and CDR2 YYREEE (reference sequence). Trimming left V 4 bases short and J 7 bases short, with 18 bases between. CDR3 length: 14 residues. The CDR3 spells CASSRRDSFREQYF. The CDR3 region has the DNA TGTGCCAGCAGCCGACGGGATAGCTTCCGGGAGCAGTACTTC.

The chain joins TRBV9 to TRBJ1-3; possibly TRBD1 for D (5 bases). CDR1 is SGDLS and CDR2 is YYNGEE in the germline V gene. V was clipped by 3 bases and J by 0 bases, with 13 bases between them. The CDR3 sequence is 16 residues long. DNA for the CDR3: TGTGCCAGCAGCGCTCGACAGTCCTTCTCTGGAAACACCATATATTTT. Encoded protein: CASSARQSFSGNTIYF.